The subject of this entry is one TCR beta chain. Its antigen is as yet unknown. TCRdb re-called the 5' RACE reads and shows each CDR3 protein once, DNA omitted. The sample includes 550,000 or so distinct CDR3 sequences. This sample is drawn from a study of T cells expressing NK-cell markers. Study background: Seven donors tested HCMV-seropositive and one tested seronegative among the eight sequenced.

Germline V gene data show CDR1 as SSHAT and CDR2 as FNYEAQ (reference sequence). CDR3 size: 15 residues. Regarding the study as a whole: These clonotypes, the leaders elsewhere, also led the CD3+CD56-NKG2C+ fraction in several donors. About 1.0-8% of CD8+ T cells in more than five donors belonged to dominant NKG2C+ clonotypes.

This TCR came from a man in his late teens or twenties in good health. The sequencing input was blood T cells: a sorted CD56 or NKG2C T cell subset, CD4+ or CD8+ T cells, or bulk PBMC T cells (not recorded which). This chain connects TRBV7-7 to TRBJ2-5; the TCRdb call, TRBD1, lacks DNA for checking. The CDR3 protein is CASSLGAADQETQYF.